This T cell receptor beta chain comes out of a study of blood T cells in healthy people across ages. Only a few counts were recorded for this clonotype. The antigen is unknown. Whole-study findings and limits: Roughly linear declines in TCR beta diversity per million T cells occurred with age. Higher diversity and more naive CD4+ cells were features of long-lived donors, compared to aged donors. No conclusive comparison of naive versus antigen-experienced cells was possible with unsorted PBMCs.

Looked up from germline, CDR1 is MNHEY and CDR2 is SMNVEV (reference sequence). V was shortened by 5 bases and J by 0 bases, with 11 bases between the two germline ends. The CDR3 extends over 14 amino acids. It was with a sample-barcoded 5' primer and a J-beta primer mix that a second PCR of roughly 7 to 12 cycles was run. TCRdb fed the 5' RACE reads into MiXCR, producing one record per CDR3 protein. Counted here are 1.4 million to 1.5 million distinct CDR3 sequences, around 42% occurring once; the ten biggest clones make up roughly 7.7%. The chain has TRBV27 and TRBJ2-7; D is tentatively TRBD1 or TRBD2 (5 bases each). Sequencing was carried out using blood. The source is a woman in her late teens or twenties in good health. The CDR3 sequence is CASSISGPSYEQYF. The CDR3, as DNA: TGTGCCAGCAGTATTTCGGGGCCCTCCTACGAGCAGTACTTC.